A selection of T cell receptor beta chains follows, all from one sample in a study of blood T cells in healthy people across ages. TCRdb recomputed calls from the 5' RACE reads with MiXCR, one row per CDR3 protein. In the table there are roughly 1,800,000 distinct CDR3 sequences, 40% to 55% of which are singletons. The sequencing input was blood. Every receptor here comes from a woman aged 40 to 55 in good health. CDR3s include the opening cysteine and the closing phenylalanine or tryptophan. D genes are given only for firm matches. The listing skips clone size in some rows; elsewhere it reads once, few, many or a size class.

j_call: TRBJ2-1; d_call: NA; v_call: TRBV11-2; clone_size: NA; cdr3_aa: CASSPYGGHSYNEQFF; cdr3_nt: TGTGCCAGTAGCCCTTACGGGGGCCATTCCTACAATGAGCAGTTCTTC
j_call: TRBJ2-5; d_call: NA; v_call: TRBV11-2; clone_size: few; cdr3_aa: CASSFGNPPETQYF; cdr3_nt: TGTGCCAGCAGCTTTGGGAACCCCCCAGAGACCCAGTACTTC
j_call: TRBJ2-3; d_call: TRBD2; v_call: TRBV10-2; clone_size: few; cdr3_aa: CASWGGSGDTQYF; cdr3_nt: TGCGCCAGCTGGGGGGGGTCGGGAGATACGCAGTATTTT
j_call: TRBJ1-6; d_call: TRBD1; v_call: TRBV11-2; clone_size: NA; cdr3_aa: CASSLVAGQGSPLHF; cdr3_nt: TGTGCCAGCAGCTTAGTTGCGGGACAGGGCTCACCCCTCCACTTT
j_call: TRBJ2-5; d_call: NA; v_call: TRBV4-1; clone_size: NA; cdr3_aa: CASSQIRAGSETQYF; cdr3_nt: TGCGCCAGCAGCCAAATCCGGGCAGGGTCGGAGACCCAGTACTTC
j_call: TRBJ2-4; d_call: TRBD1; v_call: TRBV28; clone_size: NA; cdr3_aa: CAGRSSDRDRVSLAKNIQYF; cdr3_nt: TGTGCCGGCAGATCTTCTGACCGGGACAGGGTCTCCCTAGCCAAAAACATTCAGTACTTC
j_call: TRBJ2-4; d_call: NA; v_call: TRBV7-2; clone_size: many; cdr3_aa: CASSVESAGKQYF; cdr3_nt: TGTGCCAGCAGCGTAGAAAGCGCCGGGAAGCAGTACTTC
j_call: TRBJ1-4; d_call: NA; v_call: TRBV7-8; clone_size: NA; cdr3_aa: CASSFPGGELFF; cdr3_nt: TGTGCCAGCAGCTTTCCGGGCGGCGAACTGTTTTTT
j_call: TRBJ2-5; d_call: NA; v_call: TRBV28; clone_size: NA; cdr3_aa: CASSLMIPGYQETQYF; cdr3_nt: TGTGCCAGCAGTTTAATGATCCCAGGGTACCAAGAGACCCAGTACTTC
j_call: TRBJ2-6; d_call: NA; v_call: TRBV28; clone_size: few; cdr3_aa: CATFSGQTNSGANVLTF; cdr3_nt: TGTGCCACCTTTAGTGGACAGACCAACTCTGGGGCCAACGTCCTGACTTTC
j_call: TRBJ2-1; d_call: NA; v_call: TRBV20-1; clone_size: NA; cdr3_aa: CSARDRRGGAHNEQFF; cdr3_nt: TGCAGTGCTAGAGATCGACGAGGGGGGGCTCACAATGAGCAGTTCTTC